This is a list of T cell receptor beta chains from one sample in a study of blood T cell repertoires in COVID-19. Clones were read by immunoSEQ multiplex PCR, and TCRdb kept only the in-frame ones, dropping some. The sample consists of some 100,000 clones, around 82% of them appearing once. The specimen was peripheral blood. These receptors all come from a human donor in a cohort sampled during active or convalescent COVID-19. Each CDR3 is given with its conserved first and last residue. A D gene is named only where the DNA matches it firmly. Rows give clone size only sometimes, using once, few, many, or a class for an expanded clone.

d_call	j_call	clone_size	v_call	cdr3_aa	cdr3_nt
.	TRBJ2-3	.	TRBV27	CASTRAVTGSRRDTQYF	TGTGCCAGCACCCGCGCCGTCACTGGGTCGAGGAGGGATACGCAGTATTTT
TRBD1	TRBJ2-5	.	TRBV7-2	CASSLSPRGQYQETQYF	TGTGCCAGCAGCTTAAGCCCAAGGGGGCAGTACCAAGAGACCCAGTACTTC
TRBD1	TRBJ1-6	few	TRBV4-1	CASSQDQGGRTYNSPLHF	TGCGCCAGCAGCCAAGATCAGGGGGGCAGGACCTATAATTCACCCCTCCACTTT
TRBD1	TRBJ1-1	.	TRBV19	CASSIKGANTEAFF	TGTGCCAGTAGTATCAAGGGGGCGAACACTGAAGCTTTCTTT
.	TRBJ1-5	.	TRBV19	CASSKSGDQPQHF	TGTGCCAGTAGTAAGTCAGGGGACCAGCCCCAGCATTTT
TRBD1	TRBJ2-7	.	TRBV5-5	CASSSPETGKDEQYF	TGTGCCAGCAGCTCGCCCGAGACAGGGAAGGACGAGCAGTACTTC
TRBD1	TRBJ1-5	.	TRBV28	CASTHNSGTGSNQPQHF	TGTGCCAGCACCCATAATTCCGGGACAGGTAGCAATCAGCCCCAGCATTTT
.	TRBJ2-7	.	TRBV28	CASSYQVGLLTSYEQYF	TGTGCCAGCAGTTACCAAGTGGGGCTGCTGACCTCCTACGAGCAGTACTTC
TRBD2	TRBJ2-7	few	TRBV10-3	CAISERGLAGGDEQYF	TGTGCCATCAGTGAGCGAGGGCTAGCGGGGGGTGACGAGCAGTACTTC
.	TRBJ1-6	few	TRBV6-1	CASSKTYTGSPLHF	TGTGCCAGCAGTAAAACATACACGGGTTCACCCCTCCACTTT
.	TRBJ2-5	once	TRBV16	CASSPGAGWYQGEETQYF	TGTGCCAGCAGCCCTGGGGCTGGGTGGTACCAAGGAGAAGAGACCCAGTACTTC
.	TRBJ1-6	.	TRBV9	CASSAGTSNSPLHF	TGTGCCAGCAGCGCCGGGACAAGCAATTCACCCCTCCACTTT
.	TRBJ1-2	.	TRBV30	CACTAESGYGYTF	TGTGCCTGCACGGCGGAGAGCGGCTATGGCTACACCTTC
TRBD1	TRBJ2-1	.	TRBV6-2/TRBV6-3	CASSYWTGFRDNEQFF	TGTGCCAGCAGTTACTGGACAGGGTTTCGGGACAATGAGCAGTTCTTC
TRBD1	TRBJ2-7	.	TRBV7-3	CASSLGTGYEQYF	TGTGCCAGCAGCTTAGGGACAGGGTACGAGCAGTACTTC
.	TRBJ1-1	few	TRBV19	CASSKGHSTEAFF	TGTGCCAGTAGTAAGGGACATAGCACTGAAGCTTTCTTT
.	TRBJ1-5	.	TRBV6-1	CASSETFYDQPQHF	TGTGCCAGCAGTGAGACTTTCTACGATCAGCCCCAGCATTTT
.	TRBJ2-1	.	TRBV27	CASSLWRADEQFF	TGTGCCAGCAGTTTATGGCGGGCCGATGAGCAGTTCTTC
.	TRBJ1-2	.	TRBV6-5	CASSPRGYGYTF	TGTGCCAGCAGTCCCAGGGGTTATGGCTACACCTTC
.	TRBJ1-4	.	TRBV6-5	CASSWSRALGNEKLFF	TGTGCCAGCAGTTGGTCCAGGGCGTTGGGAAATGAAAAACTGTTTTTT
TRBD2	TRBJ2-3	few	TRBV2	CASSAAGARTDTQYF	TGTGCCAGCAGTGCAGCGGGGGCGCGCACAGATACGCAGTATTTT
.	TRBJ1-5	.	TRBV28	CASSFAREFGYSNQPQHF	TGTGCCAGCAGTTTTGCTAGGGAGTTCGGGTATAGCAATCAGCCCCAGCATTTT
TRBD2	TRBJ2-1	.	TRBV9	CASSRGRTTYNEQFF	TGTGCCAGCAGCCGCGGGAGGACCACCTACAATGAGCAGTTCTTC
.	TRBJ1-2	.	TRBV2	CASSVQGSDGYTF	TGTGCCAGCAGTGTACAGGGTTCGGATGGCTACACCTTC
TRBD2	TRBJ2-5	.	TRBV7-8	CASISLSGDWETQYF	TGTGCCAGCATTTCCCTAAGCGGGGACTGGGAGACCCAGTACTTC
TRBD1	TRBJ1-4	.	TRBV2	CASSERQGASLKKLFF	TGTGCCAGCAGTGAGCGACAGGGGGCGAGTCTGAAAAAACTGTTTTTT
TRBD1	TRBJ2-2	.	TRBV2	CASSEKTGPSELFF	TGTGCCAGCAGTGAGAAGACAGGGCCGAGCGAGCTGTTTTTT
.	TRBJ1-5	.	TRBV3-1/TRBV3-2	CASSQTSGINQPQHF	TGTGCCAGCAGCCAAACATCGGGAATCAATCAGCCCCAGCATTTT
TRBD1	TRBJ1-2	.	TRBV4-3	CASSPATGPYGYTF	TGCGCCAGCAGCCCAGCGACAGGGCCCTATGGCTACACCTTC
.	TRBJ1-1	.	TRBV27	CASSVGRGNTEAFF	TGTGCCAGCAGTGTGGGCAGGGGTAACACTGAAGCTTTCTTT
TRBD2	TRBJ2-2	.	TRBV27	CASRSAGGYNTGELFF	TGTGCCAGCCGGTCAGCGGGGGGCTATAACACCGGGGAGCTGTTTTTT
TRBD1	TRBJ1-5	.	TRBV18	CASSPSGTGNQPQHF	TGTGCCAGCTCACCTTCCGGGACAGGCAATCAGCCCCAGCATTTT
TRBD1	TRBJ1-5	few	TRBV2	CASRADRFALYSNQPQHF	TGTGCCAGCAGAGCGGACAGGTTTGCCCTTTATAGCAATCAGCCCCAGCATTTT
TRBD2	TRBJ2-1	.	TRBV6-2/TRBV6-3	CASSYSSSGGPYNEQFF	TGTGCCAGCAGTTACTCGAGTAGCGGGGGCCCATACAATGAGCAGTTCTTC
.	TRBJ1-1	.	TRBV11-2	CASSSGEHTEAFF	TGTGCCAGCAGCTCAGGGGAGCACACTGAAGCTTTCTTT
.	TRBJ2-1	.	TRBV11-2	CASSLHADSPSEQFF	TGTGCCAGCAGCCTGCACGCGGACAGTCCTAGTGAGCAGTTCTTC
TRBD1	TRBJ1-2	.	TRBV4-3	CASKPGQGNYGYTF	TGCGCCAGCAAACCGGGACAGGGGAACTATGGCTACACCTTC
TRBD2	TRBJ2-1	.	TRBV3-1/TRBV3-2	CASSQDASGSFREQFF	TGTGCCAGCAGCCAAGATGCCAGCGGGAGTTTTCGAGAGCAGTTCTTC
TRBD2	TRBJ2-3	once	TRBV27	CASSLSSWRGSTDTQYF	TGTGCCAGCAGTTTATCCTCGTGGCGGGGGAGCACAGATACGCAGTATTTT
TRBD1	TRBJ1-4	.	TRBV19	CASSPRDRGTTNEKLFF	TGTGCCAGTAGTCCGAGGGACAGGGGCACAACTAATGAAAAACTGTTTTTT
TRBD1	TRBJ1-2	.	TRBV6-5	CASGPGTGFYGYTF	TGTGCCAGCGGTCCCGGGACAGGGTTCTATGGCTACACCTTC